This T cell receptor beta chain comes out of a study of T cell changes during pregnancy in multiple sclerosis. Profiling relied on immunoSEQ multiplex PCR, and the TCRdb table lists in-frame clones only, not all of them. The repertoire holds about 50,000 clones, with 94% as singletons. Looked up from germline, CDR1 is SQVTM and CDR2 is ANQGSEA. This CDR3 has 11 residues. The V and J ends lost 4 bases and 12 bases, in that order; junction bases with no gene match: 6. The chain combines TRBV29-1 with TRBJ2-1; TRBD2 matches at 7 bases. The specimen was CD4+ T cells from peripheral blood mononuclear cells, collected in the third trimester of pregnancy. This TCR was sampled from a female donor with multiple sclerosis, enrolled in a pregnancy study. CDR3: CSVGTSIGQFF. CDR3 DNA: TGCAGCGTTGGGACTAGTATCGGGCAGTTCTTC.